One T cell receptor (beta chain) is described in this entry. Sequenced by immunoSEQ multiplex PCR; TCRdb stores in-frame clones only, minus some. The sample lists 150,000 to 200,000 clones, roughly 89% occurring once. The sample belongs to a study of Ad26.COV2.S vaccination and SARS-CoV-2 variants. The CDR3 is 14 amino acids. CDR1 is SGHTA and CDR2 is FQGNSA in the germline V gene. Trimming pared 7 bases from V and 5 bases from J, leaving 16 bases between. Sequences were derived from peripheral blood, sampled after recovery from COVID-19. The receptor comes from a human donor who had recovered from COVID-19. The rearrangement uses TRBV7-2 and TRBJ2-3; either TRBD1 or TRBD2 may supply D (6 bases each). CDR3 in DNA: TGTGCCAGCAAGAGGGGGGATAAGGGAGATACGCAGTATTTT. As protein: CASKRGDKGDTQYF.